The subject of this entry is one T cell receptor beta chain. Its binding antigen is unknown. Per-nucleotide qualities are absent, and no much larger clonotype sits a single base away. The CDR3 numbers 14 residues from cysteine through phenylalanine. The retained sequence is limited to the CDR3, 42 bases, with the frame set at the first base. Cut back by 0 bases and 4 bases, the V and J ends lie 9 bases apart. Sequences SEHNR (CDR1) and FQNEAQ (CDR2) are obtained from the germline V gene (reference sequence). Collaborating institutions collected whole blood in K2EDTA tubes following their own protocols. Collaborator samples were shipped for TCRbeta analysis as frozen whole blood, isolated PBMCs, or DNA extracted from either sample type. TCRbeta CDR3 regions were amplified from genomic DNA using the immunoSEQ Assay, a bias-controlled multiplex PCR. Per the source publication's procedure: Within the assay, amplification of reference gene primers was used to estimate how many nucleated cells each sample contained. To quantify the absolute abundance of each unique TCRbeta CDR3 rearrangement, sequence reads were collapsed and filtered. For each sample, productive Simpson clonality was calculated as the square root of Simpson's diversity index across productive rearrangements. What TCRdb holds here is the immuneACCESS table cut down to in-frame rearrangements. Part of the clones is not present; checked against another copy, under half of the missing clones reflect an unresolved V gene, and the others are unexplained. That table furnishes V, J and clone size, whereas the DNA furnished D and trimming. The sample has about 160,000 clones on record, 60% to 80% of them singletons. The ten largest clones add up to about 3% of the sample.

The data were obtained in a study of blood T cell repertoires in COVID-19 (dated by TCRdb to 2018 to 2020). With respect to the entire study: Collaborator samples came from the United States, Italy and Spain and covered acute and convalescent phases of COVID-19. The prospective study material was composed of cDNA or gDNA derived from T cells, B-cell-depleted T cells, or PBMCs. Deeply sampled blood TCRbeta repertoires from subjects exposed to, actively infected with, or recovered from COVID-19 were included in the dataset. A freely available public database, intended as a resource for researchers studying the immune response to SARS-CoV-2, is where the repertoires were released. Samples were obtained from the ongoing ImmuneRACE study (first 160 participants) and from about 1,300 subjects provided by 6 global collaborators. The sample metadata nearly always contained a de-identified subject ID, COVID-19 status, age in years and sex. Where HLA class I and class II types were available, the types were taken from metadata supplied by the sample provider, not from assay-based typing.

The full study reports these points: Clinical and demographic metadata were provided uncurated, with the amount varying by source and participant.

Sample: peripheral blood. This receptor chain uses TRBV7-9 and TRBJ1-2, with TRBD1 as a weak D call on 5 bases. The sequence was collected from an older man with acute or convalescent COVID-19. The DNA reads TGTGCCAGCAGCTTAGCGGAGCAGGGCTATGGCTACACCTTC. This translates into CASSLAEQGYGYTF.